These T cell receptor beta chains were read from a single sample in a study of blood T cell repertoires in COVID-19. Using immunoSEQ multiplex PCR, the repertoire was profiled, and TCRdb retains in-frame clones only, with some absent. The sample has under 300,000 clones, 82% seen once. Sequencing was performed on PBMCs or T cells enriched from blood (not recorded which). Every receptor here comes from a middle-aged man who had recovered from COVID-19. Both conserved end residues are part of each CDR3. Fields, in order: V gene, D gene, J gene, clone size, CDR3 DNA, CDR3 protein. The D gene is left open where the match is weak. Only some rows state a clone size, as once, few, many or a class for expanded clones.

V gene: TRBV6-5; D gene: -; J gene: TRBJ1-1; clone size: many; CDR3 DNA: TGTGCCAGCAGCACCCGCTACAACACTGAAGCTTTCTTT; CDR3 protein: CASSTRYNTEAFF
V gene: TRBV10-1; D gene: TRBD2; J gene: TRBJ2-7; clone size: -; CDR3 DNA: TGCGCCAGCAGTGTTGCACTAGCGCCCTACGAGCAGTACTTC; CDR3 protein: CASSVALAPYEQYF
V gene: TRBV28; D gene: TRBD1; J gene: TRBJ2-2; clone size: -; CDR3 DNA: TGTGCCAGCACCTCCGGGTGGACAGGGCCGAACACCGGGGAGCTGTTTTTT; CDR3 protein: CASTSGWTGPNTGELFF
V gene: TRBV2; D gene: TRBD1; J gene: TRBJ1-1; clone size: -; CDR3 DNA: TGTGCCAGCAGCCGGGACAGGAGGATCACTGAAGCTTTCTTT; CDR3 protein: CASSRDRRITEAFF
V gene: TRBV28; D gene: -; J gene: TRBJ2-1; clone size: -; CDR3 DNA: TGTGCCAGCAGCCAGCACGGGGGTGCCTCCTACAATGAGCAGTTCTTC; CDR3 protein: CASSQHGGASYNEQFF
V gene: TRBV3-1/TRBV3-2; D gene: -; J gene: TRBJ1-1; clone size: -; CDR3 DNA: TGTGCCAGCAGCCTCGGACAACAGCGTGAAGCTTTCTTT; CDR3 protein: CASSLGQQREAFF
V gene: TRBV3-1/TRBV3-2; D gene: -; J gene: TRBJ2-5; clone size: few; CDR3 DNA: TGTGCCAGCAGCCAAGAACGGGAGACCCAGTACTTC; CDR3 protein: CASSQERETQYF
V gene: TRBV24-1; D gene: -; J gene: TRBJ2-1; clone size: -; CDR3 DNA: TGTGCCACCAGTGACCCTCTGAGACAGGTACTTTACAATGAGCAGTTCTTC; CDR3 protein: CATSDPLRQVLYNEQFF
V gene: TRBV6-5; D gene: -; J gene: TRBJ1-2; clone size: -; CDR3 DNA: TGTGCCAGCACGAAACAGGGAGGCTACACCTTC; CDR3 protein: CASTKQGGYTF
V gene: TRBV5-1; D gene: -; J gene: TRBJ1-1; clone size: -; CDR3 DNA: TGCGCCAGCAGCTTGGGTTTTATGAACACTGAAGCTTTCTTT; CDR3 protein: CASSLGFMNTEAFF
V gene: TRBV10-3; D gene: TRBD2; J gene: TRBJ2-7; clone size: -; CDR3 DNA: TGTGCCATCAGTGAGGCCGGGACTAGCGAGAGGCACGAGCAGTACTTC; CDR3 protein: CAISEAGTSERHEQYF
V gene: TRBV28; D gene: -; J gene: TRBJ1-3; clone size: -; CDR3 DNA: TGTGCCAGCAGTGAGTCCCAGGGGCTGGGAAACACCATATATTTT; CDR3 protein: CASSESQGLGNTIYF
V gene: TRBV5-3; D gene: -; J gene: TRBJ1-1; clone size: once; CDR3 DNA: TGTGCCAGAAGCTTGTCCCGACAGTACAGCATGAACACTGAAGCTTTCTTT; CDR3 protein: CARSLSRQYSMNTEAFF
V gene: TRBV28; D gene: -; J gene: TRBJ1-3; clone size: -; CDR3 DNA: TGTGCCAGCAGTAACCCGAGGGGAAACACCATATATTTT; CDR3 protein: CASSNPRGNTIYF
V gene: TRBV2; D gene: -; J gene: TRBJ1-5; clone size: -; CDR3 DNA: TGTGCCAGCAGTGAAGCTTCGAGTGGCAATCAGCCCCAGCATTTT; CDR3 protein: CASSEASSGNQPQHF
V gene: TRBV7-3; D gene: -; J gene: TRBJ2-2; clone size: -; CDR3 DNA: TGTGCCAGCAGCTCTGTAGGGGTGGACGGGGAGCTGTTTTTT; CDR3 protein: CASSSVGVDGELFF
V gene: TRBV6-5; D gene: -; J gene: TRBJ1-2; clone size: -; CDR3 DNA: TGTGCCAGCACCACAGGGTTAAACTATGGCTACACCTTC; CDR3 protein: CASTTGLNYGYTF
V gene: TRBV6-2/TRBV6-3; D gene: TRBD2; J gene: TRBJ2-1; clone size: -; CDR3 DNA: TGTGCCAGCAGCGGTGTGCTAGCGGGGGCCCATGAGCAGTTCTTC; CDR3 protein: CASSGVLAGAHEQFF
V gene: TRBV5-1; D gene: TRBD1; J gene: TRBJ2-5; clone size: once; CDR3 DNA: TGCGCCAGCAGCCAACAGGGGAATGAAGAGACCCAGTACTTC; CDR3 protein: CASSQQGNEETQYF
V gene: TRBV28; D gene: TRBD2; J gene: TRBJ2-1; clone size: -; CDR3 DNA: TGTGCCAGCAGTTTATGGCTAGCGGATTCGTACAATGAGCAGTTCTTC; CDR3 protein: CASSLWLADSYNEQFF
V gene: TRBV18; D gene: -; J gene: TRBJ2-7; clone size: -; CDR3 DNA: TGTGCCAGCTCACCGCAACGAGTCAAAGCCGGGACAAACGAGCAGTACTTC; CDR3 protein: CASSPQRVKAGTNEQYF
V gene: TRBV5-4; D gene: TRBD2; J gene: TRBJ2-7; clone size: -; CDR3 DNA: TGTGCCAGCAGCCCCGGGACTAGCGGGGGGGCCATCTACGAGCAGTACTTC; CDR3 protein: CASSPGTSGGAIYEQYF
V gene: TRBV19; D gene: -; J gene: TRBJ1-5; clone size: -; CDR3 DNA: TGTGCCAGTAGTCGCCAGGGCGAACAGCCCCAGCATTTT; CDR3 protein: CASSRQGEQPQHF
V gene: TRBV2; D gene: -; J gene: TRBJ1-2; clone size: -; CDR3 DNA: TGTGCCGCCTCGAGGCAGGGGTATGGCTACACCTTC; CDR3 protein: CAASRQGYGYTF
V gene: TRBV7-9; D gene: -; J gene: TRBJ2-3; clone size: once; CDR3 DNA: TGTGCCAGCAGTTCAGGGAGGACAGATACGCAGTATTTT; CDR3 protein: CASSSGRTDTQYF
V gene: TRBV2; D gene: TRBD1; J gene: TRBJ2-7; clone size: -; CDR3 DNA: TGTGCCAGCAGTGGACAGGGTTCTATTGACGAGCAGTACTTC; CDR3 protein: CASSGQGSIDEQYF
V gene: TRBV5-4; D gene: -; J gene: TRBJ1-6; clone size: -; CDR3 DNA: TGTGCCAGCAGCTCCCCTGACACTGGTTCACCCCTCCACTTT; CDR3 protein: CASSSPDTGSPLHF
V gene: TRBV5-1; D gene: -; J gene: TRBJ1-2; clone size: -; CDR3 DNA: TGCGCCAGCAGCTTGGAGGTCTACAGCATCTACACCTTC; CDR3 protein: CASSLEVYSIYTF
V gene: TRBV7-6; D gene: TRBD2; J gene: TRBJ2-5; clone size: -; CDR3 DNA: TGTGCCAGCAGCGCTAACTGGGCTAGCGGGGGGCGGCGAGAGACCCAGTACTTC; CDR3 protein: CASSANWASGGRRETQYF
V gene: TRBV7-3; D gene: -; J gene: TRBJ1-5; clone size: few; CDR3 DNA: TGTGCCAGCAGCTTTCGGGGGACGGCGCCCCAGCATTTT; CDR3 protein: CASSFRGTAPQHF